This TCR beta chain came from a study of control samples from healthy donors and cancer patients. The CDR3 runs 16 residues. V shed 2 bases and J shed 2 bases, with 13 bases lying between them. Germline assignment: CDR1 MNHNS and CDR2 SASEGT. Assay used: immunoSEQ multiplex PCR; TCRdb lists only in-frame clones, some missing. The sample gives 85,000 to 100,000 clones, roughly 93% of which show up once; over 8% is in the top ten. The V call is TRBV6-1, the J call TRBJ1-3; maybe TRBD1 (6 bases). The sample comprised blood. The clonotype originates from a man younger than 35 in good health. CDR3 DNA: TGTGCCAGCAGTGAATTAGGCAGGGGCACTGGAAACACCATATATTTT. As protein: CASSELGRGTGNTIYF.